The T cell receptor beta chain described here comes from a study of T cells of healthy individuals. Each CDR3 protein gets one entry after TCRdb re-called the 5' RACE reads with MiXCR. The data contain around 79,000 distinct CDR3 sequences, about 5.5% of them singletons. V dropped 0 bases and J dropped 3 bases, with 8 bases sitting between them. Germline values: CDR1 SGHTA, CDR2 FQGNSA. This CDR3 has 14 amino acids. The V gene is TRBV7-2, the J gene TRBJ1-1, with D tentatively TRBD1 (5 bases). This receptor was identified in a female donor in good health. CDR3 protein: CASSLAGVDTEAFF. In nucleotides, the CDR3 is TGTGCCAGCAGCTTAGCGGGGGTTGACACTGAAGCTTTCTTT. The full variable domain, rest sourced from reference TRBV7-2 and TRBJ1-1, is GAGVSQSPSNKVTEKGKDVELRCDPISGHTALYWYRQSLGQGLEFLIYFQGNSAPDKSGLPSDRFSAERTGGSVSTLTIQRTQQEDSAVYLCASSLAGVDTEAFFGQGTRLTVV.